The clone carrying this T cell receptor beta chain was counted a few times. This record comes from a study of T-cell reconstitution after alpha-beta-depleted transplantation in children. The V end lost 5 bases, the J end lost 0 bases, and 10 bases lay between the germline ends. Germline lookup yields CDR1 MNHEY and CDR2 SMNVEV (reference sequence). This CDR3 comprises 14 residues. Unique molecular identifiers tagged the TCRbeta library. TCRdb independently ran MiXCR on the PCR reads; one entry per CDR3 protein. The table lists around 400,000 distinct CDR3 sequences, 11% of them singletons. The sequence was obtained from a human donor who donated a stem cell graft to a child with acute myeloid leukemia. This chain connects TRBV27 to TRBJ1-2; no clear D. Sequenced material: PBMCs from the stem cell graft donor, taken from the stem cell graft. CDR3 in DNA: TGTGCCAGCAGTCCATTAAGTTCTAACTATGGCTACACCTTC. Translation gives CASSPLSSNYGYTF.